These 9 T cell receptor beta chains came from one sample sequenced in a study of blood T cells in healthy people across ages. Alongside a J-beta primer mix, a sample-barcoded 5' primer served in a second PCR lasting roughly 7 to 12 cycles. TCRdb called the 5' RACE reads again in MiXCR, with one record for every CDR3 protein. The sample shows around 1.5 million distinct CDR3 sequences, about 35% of them seen only once. The sample was blood. These receptors originate from a woman aged 25 to 39 in good health.

The chain recombines TRBV12-3 or TRBV12-4 with TRBJ1-5; D is ambiguous. The CDR3 length is 16 residues. V lost 1 base and J lost 0, with 10 bases in between. The CDR3 sequence: CASSLEAHYSNQPQHF. CDR3 bases: TGTGCCAGCAGTTTAGAGGCACACTATAGCAATCAGCCCCAGCATTTT.

Turning to this clonotype: Sequence at one end of the junction differs from germline and may be a read error. The chain combines TRBV28 with TRBJ2-6, with D possibly matching TRBD1 (6 bases). The CDR3 sequence is 19 residues long. Germline CDR1 MDHEN, CDR2 SYDVKM. As DNA, the CDR3 is TGTGCCAGCAGTCCCCTCCCCGGGACAAAGCGCTCTGGGGCCAACGTCCGGACTTTC. Translated: CASSPLPGTKRSGANVRTF.

This clonotype was seen a handful of times. V is TRBV20-1 and J is TRBJ2-7; D is possibly TRBD2 (6 bases). Trimming pared 5 bases from V and 3 bases from J, leaving 14 bases between. Germline CDR1 DFQATT, CDR2 SNEGSKA (reference sequence). This CDR3 region has 13 residues. The chain's CDR3 is CSARGTAFYEQYF. Here the CDR3 DNA reads TGCAGTGCTCGGGGGACGGCCTTCTACGAGCAGTACTTC.

This chain uses TRBV9 with TRBJ1-1; 9 positions match TRBD1. J lost 3 bases, V lost 5 bases, and 8 bases had no gene match. The CDR3 runs to 15 residues. The germline CDR1 and CDR2 sequences are SGDLS and YYNGEE. The CDR3 DNA sequence: TGTGCCAGCAGTAATACAGGGGGCGCAGACACTGAAGCTTTCTTT. Translated, it gives CASSNTGGADTEAFF.

With regard to this clonotype: A much larger clone lies one base from this, so it may be a read error. The chain is built from TRBV20-1 and TRBJ2-7; maybe TRBD2 (7 bases). TRBJ2-5 explains the end of the DNA better; the J call may be wrong. The CDR3 runs to 15 residues. CDR1 and CDR2 (germline): DFQATT, SNEGSKA (reference sequence). The CDR3 coding sequence is TGCAGTGCTAGAGATCGACGGGGGGCCCGGGAGACCCAGTACTTC. Translation gives CSARDRRGARETQYF.

The chain recombines TRBV6-2 or TRBV6-3 with TRBJ2-3, with TRBD2 as a possible D gene (6 bases). V was cut by 4 bases and J by 2 bases, with 13 bases left in between. The CDR3 length is 15 residues. Germline CDR1 MNHEY, CDR2 SVGEGT. CDR3 nucleotides: TGTGCCAGCAGTTCCCTAAGGGAGGTCACAGATACGCAGTATTTT. Encoded protein: CASSSLREVTDTQYF.

This clonotype has only a few counts. V is TRBV9 and J is TRBJ1-6, with D tentatively TRBD1 (5 bases). Trimming pared 3 bases from V and 10 bases from J, leaving 23 bases between. The CDR3 spans 17 residues. Germline V gene lookup returns CDR1 SGDLS and CDR2 YYNGEE. The CDR3 spells CASSEGWLGGYGSPLHF. CDR3 nucleotide sequence: TGTGCCAGCAGCGAGGGGTGGTTGGGTGGATATGGATCACCCCTCCACTTT.

The rearrangement joins TRBV12-5 to TRBJ2-1; no clear D gene. This CDR3 contains 16 residues. The germline CDR1 and CDR2 sequences are LGHNT and FRNRAP. V lost 2 bases to trimming and J lost 3 bases, with 14 bases between them. CDR3 protein: CASGLYQADYYNEQFF. The CDR3 DNA reads TGTGCTAGTGGTTTGTACCAGGCGGATTACTACAATGAGCAGTTCTTC.

CDR3 residues: CAILEGEGTEAFF. The CDR3 coding sequence is TGTGCCATCCTGGAGGGGGAGGGCACTGAAGCTTTCTTT. The chain carries TRBV10-3 and TRBJ1-1, with D tentatively TRBD1 (6 bases). Looked up from germline, CDR1 is ENHRY and CDR2 is SYGVKD. CDR3 length equals 13 residues. The V end was cut by 8 bases, the J end by 4 bases, with 14 bases between.